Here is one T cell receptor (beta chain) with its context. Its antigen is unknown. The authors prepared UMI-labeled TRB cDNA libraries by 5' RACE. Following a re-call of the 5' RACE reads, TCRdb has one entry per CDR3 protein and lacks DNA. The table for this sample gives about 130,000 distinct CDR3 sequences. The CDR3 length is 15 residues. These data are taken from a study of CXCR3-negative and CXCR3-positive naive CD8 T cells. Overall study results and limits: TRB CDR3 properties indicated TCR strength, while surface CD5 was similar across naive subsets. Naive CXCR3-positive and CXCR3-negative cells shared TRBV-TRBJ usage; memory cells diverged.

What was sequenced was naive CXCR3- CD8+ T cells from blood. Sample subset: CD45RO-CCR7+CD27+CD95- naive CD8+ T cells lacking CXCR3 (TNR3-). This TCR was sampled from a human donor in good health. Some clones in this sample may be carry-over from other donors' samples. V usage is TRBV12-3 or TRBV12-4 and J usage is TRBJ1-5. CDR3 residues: CASSFSQERNQPQHF.